This is a list of T cell receptor beta chains from one sample in a study of blood T cell repertoires in COVID-19. The table came from immunoSEQ multiplex PCR; TCRdb's copy has only in-frame clones and leaves some out. Among about 60,000 clones listed, about 80% were seen once. The sequenced sample was peripheral blood. Receptors were obtained from a man aged 60-69 years with acute or convalescent COVID-19. Each CDR3 is given with its conserved first and last residue. D genes are given only for firm matches. Only some rows state a clone size, as once, few, many or a class for expanded clones.

d_call j_call v_call clone_size cdr3_aa cdr3_nt
NA TRBJ1-2 TRBV14 few CASSQDTFYGYTF TGTGCCAGCAGCCAAGACACTTTCTATGGCTACACCTTC
NA TRBJ2-1 TRBV25-1 NA CASSEYSEEQFF TGTGCCAGCAGTGAATATTCTGAGGAGCAGTTCTTC
TRBD1 TRBJ2-1 TRBV19 NA CASSTGQGAGEQFF TGTGCCAGTAGTACGGGACAGGGAGCAGGTGAGCAGTTCTTC
NA TRBJ2-6 TRBV19 NA CASSIDLPGVVVFSGANVLTF TGTGCCAGTAGTATAGATCTGCCAGGGGTGGTGGTTTTCTCTGGGGCCAACGTCCTGACTTTC
NA TRBJ2-7 TRBV6-6 NA CASREAGQRLYF TGTGCCAGCAGAGAGGCGGGACAGCGGTTGTACTTC
TRBD1 TRBJ1-2 TRBV5-1 few CASSPWTGAVNYGYTF TGCGCCAGCAGCCCCTGGACAGGGGCAGTTAACTATGGCTACACCTTC
TRBD1 TRBJ1-2 TRBV6-5 NA CASSSRQGALGGYTF TGTGCCAGCAGTTCTCGACAGGGGGCGCTGGGTGGCTACACCTTC
TRBD2 TRBJ2-1 TRBV6-5 NA CASLLAGGFYNEQFF TGTGCCAGTCTTCTAGCGGGGGGCTTTTACAATGAGCAGTTCTTC
TRBD1 TRBJ2-5 TRBV2 NA CASRGPTGQETQYF TGTGCCAGCAGGGGCCCGACAGGGCAAGAGACCCAGTACTTC
TRBD1 TRBJ1-2 TRBV19 NA CATNLDRDYGYTF TGTGCCACGAACCTAGACAGGGACTATGGCTACACCTTC
NA TRBJ1-1 TRBV2 NA CASSPQMTEAFF TGTGCCAGCAGCCCCCAGATGACTGAAGCTTTCTTT
TRBD1 TRBJ1-6 TRBV6-6 NA CASSPGQGYSPLHF TGTGCCAGCAGTCCCGGACAGGGGTATTCACCCCTCCACTTT
TRBD1 TRBJ1-1 TRBV5-1 once CASNPQGGNTEAFF TGCGCCAGCAACCCCCAGGGGGGGAACACTGAAGCTTTCTTT
TRBD2 TRBJ2-1 TRBV7-9 NA CATRLAGGSEQFF TGTGCCACCCGACTAGCGGGGGGGAGTGAGCAGTTCTTC
NA TRBJ1-4 TRBV6-1 NA CASSAIRSRGQTNEKLFF TGTGCCAGCAGTGCGATTAGAAGCAGGGGCCAAACTAATGAAAAACTGTTTTTT
NA TRBJ1-6 TRBV10-3 NA CAISKQGRVDSPLHF TGTGCCATCAGTAAACAAGGGAGGGTGGACTCACCCCTCCACTTT
NA TRBJ1-1 TRBV24-1 NA CATSKTGSSNTEAFF TGTGCCACCAGCAAAACAGGGTCGTCGAACACTGAAGCTTTCTTT
NA TRBJ1-2 TRBV2 NA CASTKAGDGYTF TGTGCCAGCACCAAGGCAGGGGATGGCTACACCTTC
TRBD1 TRBJ1-2 TRBV18 NA CASSSGQGVGYTF TGTGCCAGCTCATCCGGACAGGGGGTCGGCTACACCTTC
NA TRBJ1-5 TRBV27 NA CASRRNPQGQPQHF TGTGCCAGCCGTAGAAACCCCCAGGGGCAGCCCCAGCATTTT
NA TRBJ1-2 TRBV6-6 NA CATKTNYGYTF TGTGCCACCAAGACAAACTATGGCTACACCTTC
NA TRBJ1-6 TRBV25-1 NA CASRLTGDSPLHF TGTGCCAGCAGATTGACGGGGGATTCACCCCTCCACTTT
TRBD2 TRBJ2-1 TRBV19 NA CASSLAGGRSYNEQFF TGTGCCAGTAGTCTAGCGGGGGGGCGATCCTACAATGAGCAGTTCTTC
NA TRBJ1-4 TRBV28 NA CASKDINEKLFF TGTGCCAGCAAGGACATTAATGAAAAACTGTTTTTT
TRBD1 TRBJ2-1 TRBV27 few CASSLAGQGSYNEQFF TGTGCCAGCAGTTTAGCGGGACAGGGATCCTACAATGAGCAGTTCTTC
NA TRBJ2-7 TRBV7-2 once CASSIMGGAYEQYF TGTGCCAGCAGTATCATGGGCGGGGCCTACGAGCAGTACTTC
NA TRBJ2-5 TRBV7-2 NA CASSLERTEETQYF TGTGCCAGCAGCTTGGAGAGGACAGAAGAGACCCAGTACTTC
NA TRBJ2-3 TRBV29-1 NA CSVEGDSDTQYF TGCAGCGTTGAGGGAGACTCGGATACGCAGTATTTT
TRBD1 TRBJ1-1 TRBV10-1 NA CASIPLLTGCMGEAFF TGCGCCAGCATCCCCCTCCTGACAGGGTGTATGGGTGAAGCTTTCTTT
TRBD2 TRBJ2-3 TRBV5-1 once CASSLTSGYSTDTQYF TGCGCCAGCAGCTTGACTAGCGGGTATAGCACAGATACGCAGTATTTT
NA TRBJ1-2 TRBV5-6 NA CASSPQGFPYGYTF TGTGCCAGCAGCCCTCAGGGTTTCCCCTATGGCTACACCTTC
NA TRBJ1-6 TRBV27 NA CASSLQRQGSSPLHF TGTGCCAGCAGTCTCCAAAGGCAGGGGAGTTCACCCCTCCACTTT
TRBD1 TRBJ2-5 TRBV2 NA CATQGAGETQYF TGTGCCACACAGGGGGCCGGGGAGACCCAGTACTTC
NA TRBJ1-2 TRBV10-3 NA CAISVGQTVYGYTF TGTGCCATCAGTGTAGGACAAACTGTCTATGGCTACACCTTC
NA TRBJ2-2 TRBV7-3 NA CASSSKDRGTGELFF TGTGCCAGCAGCTCAAAGGACAGAGGGACCGGGGAGCTGTTTTTT
NA TRBJ1-1 TRBV5-4 NA CASSPATAGWDTEAFF TGTGCCAGCAGCCCGGCTACAGCAGGGTGGGACACTGAAGCTTTCTTT
NA TRBJ2-3 TRBV19 once CASSPSIDTQYF TGTGCCAGTAGTCCATCCATAGATACGCAGTATTTT
NA TRBJ1-1 TRBV29-1 NA CSVMHSFMNTEAFF TGCAGCGTTATGCACTCGTTCATGAACACTGAAGCTTTCTTT
TRBD2 TRBJ2-3 TRBV2 NA CASSGRLAADTQYF TGTGCCAGCAGTGGGAGACTAGCGGCAGATACGCAGTATTTT
TRBD1 TRBJ1-4 TRBV30 NA CAWSGDRARGEKLFF TGTGCCTGGAGTGGGGACAGGGCAAGGGGCGAAAAACTGTTTTTT
NA TRBJ2-2 TRBV7-9 NA CASSLLGLSTGELFF TGTGCCAGCAGCTTACTAGGACTGAGCACCGGGGAGCTGTTTTTT
NA TRBJ2-5 TRBV18 NA CASSLDGVFETQYF TGTGCCAGCTCACTGGACGGGGTTTTTGAGACCCAGTACTTC
NA TRBJ1-3 TRBV19 NA CASSINRDITGNTIYF TGTGCCAGTAGTATAAATCGGGACATAACTGGAAACACCATATATTTT
TRBD1 TRBJ1-2 TRBV5-6 NA CASSLVEGQGVNYGYTF TGTGCCAGCAGCTTGGTCGAGGGACAGGGGGTTAACTATGGCTACACCTTC
NA TRBJ2-7 TRBV5-4 NA CASSSRDSYEQYF TGTGCCAGCAGCTCGAGAGACAGCTACGAGCAGTACTTC